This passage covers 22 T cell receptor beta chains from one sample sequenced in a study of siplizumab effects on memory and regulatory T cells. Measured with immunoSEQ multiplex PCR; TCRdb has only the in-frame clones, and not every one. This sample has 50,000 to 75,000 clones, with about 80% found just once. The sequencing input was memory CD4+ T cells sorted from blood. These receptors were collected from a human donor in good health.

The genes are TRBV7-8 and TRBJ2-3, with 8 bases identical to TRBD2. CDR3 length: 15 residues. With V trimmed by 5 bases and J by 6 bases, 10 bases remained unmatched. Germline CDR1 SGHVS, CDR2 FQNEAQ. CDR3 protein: CASSKPAGAPDTQYF. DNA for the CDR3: TGTGCCAGCAGCAAGCCAGCGGGGGCCCCTGATACGCAGTATTTT.

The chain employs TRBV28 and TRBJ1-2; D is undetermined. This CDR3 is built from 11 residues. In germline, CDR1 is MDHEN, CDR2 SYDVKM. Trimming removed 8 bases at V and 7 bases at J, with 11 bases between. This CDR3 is CASGIGGGYTF. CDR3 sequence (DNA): TGTGCCAGCGGGATAGGAGGTGGCTACACCTTC.

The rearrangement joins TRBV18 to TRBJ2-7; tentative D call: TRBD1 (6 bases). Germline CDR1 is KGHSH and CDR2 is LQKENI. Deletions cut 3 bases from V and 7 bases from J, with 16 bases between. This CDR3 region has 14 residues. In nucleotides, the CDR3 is TGTGCCAGCTCACCTGGGACACGTCTACGAGAGCAGTACTTC. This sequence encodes CASSPGTRLREQYF.

The CDR3 protein is CASNSQLDTIYF. The CDR3 nucleotides read TGTGCCAGCAATTCCCAGCTCGACACCATATATTTT. The chain employs TRBV25-1 and TRBJ1-3, with D unresolved. This CDR3 is built from 12 residues. V lost 7 bases to trimming and J lost 8 bases, with 12 bases between them. CDR1 and CDR2 (germline): MGHDK, SYGVNS.

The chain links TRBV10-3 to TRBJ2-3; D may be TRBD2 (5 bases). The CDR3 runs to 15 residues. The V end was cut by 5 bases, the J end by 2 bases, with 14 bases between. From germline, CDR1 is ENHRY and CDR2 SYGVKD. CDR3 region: CAISLQSGTTDTQYF. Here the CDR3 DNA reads TGTGCCATCAGTTTACAGAGCGGCACCACAGATACGCAGTATTTT.

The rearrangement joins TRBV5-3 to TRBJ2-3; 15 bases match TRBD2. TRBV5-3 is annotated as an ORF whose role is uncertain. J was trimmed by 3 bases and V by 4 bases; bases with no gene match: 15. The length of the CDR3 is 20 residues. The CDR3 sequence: CARSPLGLAGGHGQTDTQYF. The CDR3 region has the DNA TGTGCCAGAAGCCCGTTGGGACTAGCGGGGGGCCATGGGCAAACAGATACGCAGTATTTT.

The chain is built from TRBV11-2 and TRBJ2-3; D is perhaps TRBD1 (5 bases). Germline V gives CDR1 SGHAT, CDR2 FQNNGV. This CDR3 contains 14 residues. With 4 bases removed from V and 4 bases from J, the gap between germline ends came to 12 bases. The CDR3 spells CASSSPLGADTQYF. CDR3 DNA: TGTGCCAGCAGCTCCCCCTTAGGGGCAGATACGCAGTATTTT. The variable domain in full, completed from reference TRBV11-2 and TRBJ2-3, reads EAGVAQSPRYKIIEKRQSVAFWCNPISGHATLYWYQQILGQGPKLLIQFQNNGVVDDSQLPKDRFSAERLKGVDSTLKIQPAKLEDSAVYLCASSSPLGADTQYFGPGTRLTVL.

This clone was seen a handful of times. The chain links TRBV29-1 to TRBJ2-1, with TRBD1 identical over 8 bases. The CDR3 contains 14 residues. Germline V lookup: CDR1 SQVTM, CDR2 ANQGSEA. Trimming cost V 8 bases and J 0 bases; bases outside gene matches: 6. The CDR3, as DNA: TGCAGCACAGGGGGGACTGGCTCCTACAATGAGCAGTTCTTC. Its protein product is CSTGGTGSYNEQFF.

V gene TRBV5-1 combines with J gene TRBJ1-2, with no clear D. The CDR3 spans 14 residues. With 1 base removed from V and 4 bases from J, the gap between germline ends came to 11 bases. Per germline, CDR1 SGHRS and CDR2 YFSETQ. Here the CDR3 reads CASSLNGESYGYTF. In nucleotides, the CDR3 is TGCGCCAGCAGCTTGAACGGAGAGTCCTATGGCTACACCTTC.

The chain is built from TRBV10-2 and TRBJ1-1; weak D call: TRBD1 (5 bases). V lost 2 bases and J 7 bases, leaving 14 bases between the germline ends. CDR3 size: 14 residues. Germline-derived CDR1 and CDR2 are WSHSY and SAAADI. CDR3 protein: CASSEGHPRFEAFF. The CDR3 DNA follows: TGCGCCAGCAGTGAGGGACACCCCCGATTTGAAGCTTTCTTT.

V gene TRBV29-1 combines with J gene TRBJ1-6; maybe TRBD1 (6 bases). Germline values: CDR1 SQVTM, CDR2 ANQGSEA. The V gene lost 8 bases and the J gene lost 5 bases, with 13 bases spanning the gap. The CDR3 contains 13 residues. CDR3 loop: CSSRDTDNSPLHF. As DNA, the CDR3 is TGCAGCTCCCGGGACACAGATAATTCACCCCTCCACTTT.

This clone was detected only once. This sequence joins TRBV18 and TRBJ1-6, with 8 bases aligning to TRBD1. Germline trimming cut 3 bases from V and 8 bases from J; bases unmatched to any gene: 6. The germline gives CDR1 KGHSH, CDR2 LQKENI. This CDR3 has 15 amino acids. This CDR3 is CASSPGQGAYSPLHF. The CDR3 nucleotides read TGTGCCAGCTCACCGGGGCAGGGGGCCTATTCACCCCTCCACTTT.

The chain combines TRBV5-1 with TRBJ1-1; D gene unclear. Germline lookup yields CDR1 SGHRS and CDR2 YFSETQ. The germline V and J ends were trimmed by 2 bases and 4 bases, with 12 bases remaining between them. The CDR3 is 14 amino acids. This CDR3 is CASSFLDEGTEAFF. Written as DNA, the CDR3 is TGCGCCAGCAGCTTCTTAGACGAGGGCACTGAAGCTTTCTTT.

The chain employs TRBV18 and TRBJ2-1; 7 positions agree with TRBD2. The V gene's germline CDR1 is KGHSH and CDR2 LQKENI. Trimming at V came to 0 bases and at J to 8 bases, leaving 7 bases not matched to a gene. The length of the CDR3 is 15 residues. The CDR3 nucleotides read TGTGCCAGCTCACCACCGGGGAGGGTTGGAGATGAGCAGTTCTTC. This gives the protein CASSPPGRVGDEQFF. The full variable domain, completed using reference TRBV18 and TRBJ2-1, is NAGVMQNPRHLVRRRGQEARLRCSPMKGHSHVYWYRQLPEEGLKFMVYLQKENIIDESGMPKERFSAEFPKEGPSILRIQQVVRGDSAAYFCASSPPGRVGDEQFFGPGTRLTVL.

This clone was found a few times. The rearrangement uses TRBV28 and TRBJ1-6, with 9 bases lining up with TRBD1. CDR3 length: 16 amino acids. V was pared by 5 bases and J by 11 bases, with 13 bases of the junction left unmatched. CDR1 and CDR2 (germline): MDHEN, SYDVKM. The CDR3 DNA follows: TGTGCCAGCAGTCTTTCGGGACAGGGACGTTTGGCACCCCTCCACTTT. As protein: CASSLSGQGRLAPLHF.

CDR3 nucleotide sequence: TGTGCCAGCCGGGGCCTAAATAATTCACCCCTCCACTTT. Its protein product is CASRGLNNSPLHF. The rearrangement joins TRBV7-2 to TRBJ1-6; TRBD1 is a possible D gene (5 bases). Between the trimmed V and J ends, which lost 8 bases and 5 bases, there was a span of 10 bases. Germline lookup yields CDR1 SGHTA and CDR2 FQGNSA. The CDR3 sequence is 13 residues long.

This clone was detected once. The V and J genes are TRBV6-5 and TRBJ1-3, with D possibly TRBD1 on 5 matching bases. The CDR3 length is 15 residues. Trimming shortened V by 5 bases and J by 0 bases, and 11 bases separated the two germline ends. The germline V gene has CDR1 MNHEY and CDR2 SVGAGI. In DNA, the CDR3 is TGTGCCAGCAGTAGGGACGGCCGCTCTGGAAACACCATATATTTT. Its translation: CASSRDGRSGNTIYF.

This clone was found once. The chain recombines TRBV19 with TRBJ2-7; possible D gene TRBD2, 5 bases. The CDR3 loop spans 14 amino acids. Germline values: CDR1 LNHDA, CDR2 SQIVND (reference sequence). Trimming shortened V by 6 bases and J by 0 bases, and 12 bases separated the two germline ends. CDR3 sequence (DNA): TGTGCCAGTAGGGGAGCAGAATACTCCTACGAGCAGTACTTC. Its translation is CASRGAEYSYEQYF.

The CDR3 DNA is TGTGCCAGCTCATCGACAGGGAATGAGCAGCCCCAGCATTTT. It translates to CASSSTGNEQPQHF. The chain is built from TRBV18 and TRBJ1-5, with TRBD1 identical over 7 bases. The CDR3 contains 14 residues. The germline V gene has CDR1 KGHSH and CDR2 LQKENI. V trimming: 5 bases; J trimming: 7 bases; junction bases outside the gene matches: 8.

As DNA, the CDR3 is TGTGCCAGCAGTGGACAGGGGGGTTGGAACCCGGGCTACACCTTC. Its translation is CASSGQGGWNPGYTF. The chain employs TRBV6-1 and TRBJ1-2, with 9 bases matching TRBD1. V gave up 4 bases and J gave up 8 bases; unmatched junction bases: 11. CDR1 and CDR2 (germline): MNHNS, SASEGT. The CDR3 is made up of 15 amino acids.

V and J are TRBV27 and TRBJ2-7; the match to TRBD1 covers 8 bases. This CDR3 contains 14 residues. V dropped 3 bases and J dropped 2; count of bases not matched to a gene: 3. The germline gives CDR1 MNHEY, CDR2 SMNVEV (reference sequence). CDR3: CASSLSDRAYEQYF. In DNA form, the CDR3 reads TGTGCCAGCAGTTTGTCGGACAGGGCCTACGAGCAGTACTTC.

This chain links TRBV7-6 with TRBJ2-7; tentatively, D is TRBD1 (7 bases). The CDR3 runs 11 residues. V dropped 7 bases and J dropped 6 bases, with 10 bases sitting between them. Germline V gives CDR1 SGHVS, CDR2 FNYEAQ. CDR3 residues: CASTQGGEQYF. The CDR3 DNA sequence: TGTGCCAGCACCCAGGGGGGCGAGCAGTACTTC.